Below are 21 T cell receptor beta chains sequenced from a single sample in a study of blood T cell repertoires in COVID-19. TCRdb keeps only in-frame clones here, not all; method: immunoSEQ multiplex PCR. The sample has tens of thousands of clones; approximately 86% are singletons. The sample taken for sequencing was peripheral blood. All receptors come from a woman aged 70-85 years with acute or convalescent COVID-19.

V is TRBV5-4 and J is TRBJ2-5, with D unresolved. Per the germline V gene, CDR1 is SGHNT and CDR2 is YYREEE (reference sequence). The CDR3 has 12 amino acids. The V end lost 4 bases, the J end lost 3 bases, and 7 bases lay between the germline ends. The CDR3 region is CASSSPKETQYF. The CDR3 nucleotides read TGTGCCAGCAGCAGCCCTAAAGAGACCCAGTACTTC.

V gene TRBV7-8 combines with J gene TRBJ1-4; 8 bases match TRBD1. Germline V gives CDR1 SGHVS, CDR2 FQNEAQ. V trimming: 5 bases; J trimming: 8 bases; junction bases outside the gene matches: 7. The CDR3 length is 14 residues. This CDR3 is CASSEGQGLEKLFF. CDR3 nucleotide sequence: TGTGCCAGCAGCGAAGGACAGGGTTTGGAAAAACTGTTTTTT.

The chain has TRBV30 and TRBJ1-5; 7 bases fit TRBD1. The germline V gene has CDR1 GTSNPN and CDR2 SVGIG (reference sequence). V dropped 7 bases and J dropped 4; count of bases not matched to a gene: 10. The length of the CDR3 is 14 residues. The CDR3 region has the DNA TGTGCCTTTGACTCGGGACAGTTTAATCAGCCCCAGCATTTT. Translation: CAFDSGQFNQPQHF. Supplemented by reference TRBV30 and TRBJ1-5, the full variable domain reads SQTIHQWPATLVQPVGSPLSLECTVEGTSNPNLYWYRQAAGRGLQLLFYSVGIGQISSEVPQNLSASRPQDRQFILSSKKLLLSDSGFYLCAFDSGQFNQPQHFGDGTRLSIL.

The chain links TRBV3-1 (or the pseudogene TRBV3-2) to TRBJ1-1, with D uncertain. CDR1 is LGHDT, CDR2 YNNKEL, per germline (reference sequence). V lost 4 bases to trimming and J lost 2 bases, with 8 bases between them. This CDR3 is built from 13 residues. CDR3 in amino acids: CASSLGANTEAFF. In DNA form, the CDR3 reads TGTGCCAGCAGCCTCGGAGCAAACACTGAAGCTTTCTTT.

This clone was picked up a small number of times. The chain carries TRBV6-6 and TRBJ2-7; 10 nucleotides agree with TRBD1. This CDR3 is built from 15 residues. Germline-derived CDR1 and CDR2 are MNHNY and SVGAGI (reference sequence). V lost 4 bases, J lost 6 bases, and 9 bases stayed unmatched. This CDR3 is CASSSGTGVIREQYF. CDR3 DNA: TGTGCCAGCAGTTCCGGGACAGGGGTGATTCGCGAGCAGTACTTC.

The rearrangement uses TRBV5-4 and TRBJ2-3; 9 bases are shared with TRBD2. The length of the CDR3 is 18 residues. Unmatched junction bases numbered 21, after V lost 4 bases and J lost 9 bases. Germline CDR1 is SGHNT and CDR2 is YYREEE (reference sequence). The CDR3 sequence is CASSPAGAGGRSVATQYF. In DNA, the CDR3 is TGTGCCAGCAGCCCGGCAGGAGCGGGGGGACGTTCAGTGGCCACGCAGTATTTT.

The CDR3: CASSLALAGFYEQYF. CDR3 bases: TGTGCCAGCAGCTTAGCTCTAGCGGGGTTCTACGAGCAGTACTTC. V and J are TRBV7-6 and TRBJ2-7; 9 bases align to TRBD2. CDR1 SGHVS and CDR2 FNYEAQ come from the germline V gene. The CDR3 runs to 15 residues. Trimming removed 0 bases from V and 3 bases from J; junction bases left unmatched: 3.

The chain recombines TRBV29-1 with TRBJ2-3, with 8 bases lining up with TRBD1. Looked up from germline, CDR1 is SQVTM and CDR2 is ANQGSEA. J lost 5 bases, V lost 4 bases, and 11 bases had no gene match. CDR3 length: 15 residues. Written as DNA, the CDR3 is TGCAGCGTTGCCGGAGACAGGGGAGAAGTAGATACGCAGTATTTT. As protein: CSVAGDRGEVDTQYF.

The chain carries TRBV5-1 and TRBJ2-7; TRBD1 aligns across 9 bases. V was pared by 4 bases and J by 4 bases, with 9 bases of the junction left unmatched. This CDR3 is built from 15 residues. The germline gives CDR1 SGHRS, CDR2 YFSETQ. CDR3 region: CASSAGQGTGYEQYF. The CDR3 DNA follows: TGCGCCAGCAGCGCGGGACAGGGAACAGGGTACGAGCAGTACTTC. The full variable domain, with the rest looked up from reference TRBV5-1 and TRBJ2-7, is KAGVTQTPRYLIKTRGQQVTLSCSPISGHRSVSWYQQTPGQGLQFLFEYFSETQRNKGNFPGRFSGRQFSNSRSEMNVSTLELGDSALYLCASSAGQGTGYEQYFGPGTRLTVT.

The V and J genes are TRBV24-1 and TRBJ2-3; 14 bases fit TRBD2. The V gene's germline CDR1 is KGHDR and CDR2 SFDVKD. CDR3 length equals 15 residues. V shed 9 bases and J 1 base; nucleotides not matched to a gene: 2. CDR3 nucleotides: TGTGCCACCGAGGGACTAGCGGGGGGCACAGATACGCAGTATTTT. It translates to CATEGLAGGTDTQYF.

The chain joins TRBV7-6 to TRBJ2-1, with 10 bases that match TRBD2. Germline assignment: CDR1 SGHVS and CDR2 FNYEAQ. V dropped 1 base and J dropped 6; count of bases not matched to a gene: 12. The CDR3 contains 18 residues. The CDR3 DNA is TGTGCCAGCAGCTTAGTTTTTCGAGCGGGAGGGCCGGGCAATGAGCAGTTCTTC. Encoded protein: CASSLVFRAGGPGNEQFF.

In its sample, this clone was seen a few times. The CDR3 reads CASSLSSGLNTEAFF. The DNA of the CDR3 is TGTGCCAGCAGCTTAAGTTCAGGGTTGAACACTGAAGCTTTCTTT. The chain combines TRBV7-3 with TRBJ1-1, with D perhaps matching TRBD1 (5 bases). This CDR3 is built from 15 residues. Trimming stripped 1 base from V and 0 bases from J, with 9 bases between. Germline values: CDR1 SGHTA, CDR2 FQGTGA. Full variable domain (rest looked up from reference TRBV7-3 and TRBJ1-1): GAGVSQTPSNKVTEKGKYVELRCDPISGHTALYWYRQSLGQGPEFLIYFQGTGAADDSGLPNDRFFAVRPEGSVSTLKIQRTERGDSAVYLCASSLSSGLNTEAFFGQGTRLTVV.

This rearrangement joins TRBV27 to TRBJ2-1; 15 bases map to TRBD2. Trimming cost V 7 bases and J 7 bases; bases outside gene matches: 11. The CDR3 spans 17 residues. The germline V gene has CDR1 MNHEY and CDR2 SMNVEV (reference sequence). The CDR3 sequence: CASNDRTSGRAMNEQFF. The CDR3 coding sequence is TGTGCCAGCAACGACCGGACTAGCGGGAGGGCTATGAATGAGCAGTTCTTC.

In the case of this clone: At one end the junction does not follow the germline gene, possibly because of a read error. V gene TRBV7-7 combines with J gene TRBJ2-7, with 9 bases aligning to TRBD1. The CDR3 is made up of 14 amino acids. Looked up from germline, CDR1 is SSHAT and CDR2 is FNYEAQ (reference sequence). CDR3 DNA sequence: TGTGCTAGCAGCCCCGGACAGGGGTACTACGAGCAGTACTTC. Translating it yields CASSPGQGYYEQYF.

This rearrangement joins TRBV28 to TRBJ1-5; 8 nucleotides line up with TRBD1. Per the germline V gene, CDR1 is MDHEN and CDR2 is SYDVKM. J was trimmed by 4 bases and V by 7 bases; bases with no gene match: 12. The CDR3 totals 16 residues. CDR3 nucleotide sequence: TGTGCCAGCACGCTAGGGGCGACAGGGGCTAATCAGCCCCAGCATTTT. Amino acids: CASTLGATGANQPQHF. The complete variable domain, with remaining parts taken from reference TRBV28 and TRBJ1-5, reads DVKVTQSSRYLVKRTGEKVFLECVQDMDHENMFWYRQDPGLGLRLIYFSYDVKMKEKGDIPEGYSVSREKKERFSLILESASTNQTSMYLCASTLGATGANQPQHFGDGTRLSIL.

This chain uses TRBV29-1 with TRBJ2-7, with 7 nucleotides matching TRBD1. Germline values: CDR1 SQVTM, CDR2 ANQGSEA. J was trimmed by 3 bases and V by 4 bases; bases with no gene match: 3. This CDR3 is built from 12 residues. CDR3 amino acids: CSVGSGGYEQYF. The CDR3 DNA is TGCAGCGTTGGCTCAGGGGGCTACGAGCAGTACTTC.

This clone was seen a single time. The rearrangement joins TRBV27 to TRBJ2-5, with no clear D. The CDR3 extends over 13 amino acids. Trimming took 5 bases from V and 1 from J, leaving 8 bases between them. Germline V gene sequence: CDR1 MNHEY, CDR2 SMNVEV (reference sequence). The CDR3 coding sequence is TGTGCCAGCAGTATAAGCCCCCAAGAGACCCAGTACTTC. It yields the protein CASSISPQETQYF.

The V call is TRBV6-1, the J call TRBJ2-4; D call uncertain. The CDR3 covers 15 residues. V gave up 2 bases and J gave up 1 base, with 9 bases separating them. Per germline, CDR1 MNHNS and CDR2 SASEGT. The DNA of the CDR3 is TGTGCCAGCAGTGAACAGCGCCCGGCCAAAAACATTCAGTACTTC. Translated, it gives CASSEQRPAKNIQYF.

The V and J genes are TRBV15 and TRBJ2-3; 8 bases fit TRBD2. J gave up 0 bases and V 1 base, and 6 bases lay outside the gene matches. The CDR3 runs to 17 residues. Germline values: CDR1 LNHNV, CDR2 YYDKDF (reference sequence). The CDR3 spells CATSRGGLAGSTDTQYF. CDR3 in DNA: TGTGCCACCAGCAGAGGGGGTTTAGCGGGGAGCACAGATACGCAGTATTTT.

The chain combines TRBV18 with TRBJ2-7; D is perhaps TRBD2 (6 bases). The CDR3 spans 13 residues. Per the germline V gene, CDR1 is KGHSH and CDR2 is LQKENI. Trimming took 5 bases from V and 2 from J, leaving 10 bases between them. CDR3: CASSVPGAYEQYF. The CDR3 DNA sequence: TGTGCCAGCTCAGTGCCGGGGGCCTACGAGCAGTACTTC.

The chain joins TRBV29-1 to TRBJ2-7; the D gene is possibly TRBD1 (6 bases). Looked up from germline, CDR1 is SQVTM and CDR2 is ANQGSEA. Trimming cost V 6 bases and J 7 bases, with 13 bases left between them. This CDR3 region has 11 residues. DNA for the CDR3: TGCAGCGTAGCAGGGGTCTGGGAGCAGTACTTC. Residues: CSVAGVWEQYF.